The rows below give T cell receptor beta chains drawn from one sample of a study of control samples from healthy donors and cancer patients. This table comes from immunoSEQ multiplex PCR, and its TCRdb copy is limited to in-frame clones, with some not included. The sample shows approximately 150,000 clones, 75% to 95% of them seen only once. The sample taken for sequencing was blood. Receptors were obtained from a man aged 30-40 years in good health. Each CDR3 is given with its conserved first and last residue. The order of the fields is CDR3 length, D gene, clone size, J gene, V gene, CDR3 DNA, CDR3 protein. D genes are given only for firm matches. The size of a clone is reported for some rows only, either as once, few or many, or as a class for expanded clones.

len: 13
d_gene: NA
abundance: NA
j_gene: TRBJ2-5
v_gene: TRBV30
CDR3nt: TGTGCCTGGAGGAAGCGGGACCAAGAGACCCAGTACTTC
CDR3aa: CAWRKRDQETQYF

len: 14
d_gene: NA
abundance: NA
j_gene: TRBJ2-1
v_gene: TRBV24-1
CDR3nt: TGTGCCACCAGTGACCGGGACACTTACAATGAGCAGTTCTTC
CDR3aa: CATSDRDTYNEQFF

len: 15
d_gene: TRBD1
abundance: NA
j_gene: TRBJ2-3
v_gene: TRBV7-9
CDR3nt: TGTGCCAGCAGCTATCGACAGGGGGCCATCGATACGCAGTATTTT
CDR3aa: CASSYRQGAIDTQYF

len: 12
d_gene: NA
abundance: NA
j_gene: TRBJ2-7
v_gene: TRBV5-6
CDR3nt: TGTGCCAGCAGCTGGAGCTCCTACGAGCAGTACTTC
CDR3aa: CASSWSSYEQYF

len: 13
d_gene: NA
abundance: NA
j_gene: TRBJ2-7
v_gene: TRBV7-3
CDR3nt: TGTGCCAGCAGCTTAGGACACACCTACGAGCAGTACTTC
CDR3aa: CASSLGHTYEQYF

len: 16
d_gene: NA
abundance: NA
j_gene: TRBJ1-2
v_gene: TRBV3-1/TRBV3-2
CDR3nt: TGTGCCAGCAGCGCAGGGGTAGGCAGCGTTAACTATGGCTACACCTTC
CDR3aa: CASSAGVGSVNYGYTF

len: 16
d_gene: TRBD2
abundance: NA
j_gene: TRBJ2-3
v_gene: TRBV5-6
CDR3nt: TGTGCCAGCAGCTGGGGGACTAGCGGGCGCACAGATACGCAGTATTTT
CDR3aa: CASSWGTSGRTDTQYF

len: 15
d_gene: TRBD1
abundance: NA
j_gene: TRBJ1-2
v_gene: TRBV7-2
CDR3nt: TGTGCCAGCAGCTTAGGGGGACAGTCCGGGGATGGCTACACCTTC
CDR3aa: CASSLGGQSGDGYTF

len: 14
d_gene: NA
abundance: NA
j_gene: TRBJ2-4
v_gene: TRBV5-1
CDR3nt: TGCGCCAGCAGCTTGGATCTAGCCAAAAACATTCAGTACTTC
CDR3aa: CASSLDLAKNIQYF

len: 16
d_gene: NA
abundance: NA
j_gene: TRBJ2-1
v_gene: TRBV5-3
CDR3nt: TGTGCCAGAAGCCCACAGGGAAATACGCTGGACAATGAGCAGTTCTTC
CDR3aa: CARSPQGNTLDNEQFF

len: 16
d_gene: NA
abundance: few
j_gene: TRBJ1-6
v_gene: TRBV9
CDR3nt: TGTGCCAGCAGCGTAAATCCCCAGGGTGATAATTCACCCCTCCACTTT
CDR3aa: CASSVNPQGDNSPLHF

len: 16
d_gene: NA
abundance: NA
j_gene: TRBJ1-2
v_gene: TRBV19
CDR3nt: TGTGCCAGTAGTCTCCGAAACAGGGAGGTGAGGGGTGGCTACACCTTC
CDR3aa: CASSLRNREVRGGYTF

len: 15
d_gene: NA
abundance: NA
j_gene: TRBJ1-3
v_gene: TRBV10-3
CDR3nt: TGTGCCATCAGTAAACTTGGACTGCCCGAGGGCACCATATATTTT
CDR3aa: CAISKLGLPEGTIYF

len: 15
d_gene: TRBD1
abundance: NA
j_gene: TRBJ1-4
v_gene: TRBV5-1
CDR3nt: TGCGCCAGCAGTCGAGGACAGGGGTTTAATGAAAAACTGTTTTTT
CDR3aa: CASSRGQGFNEKLFF

len: 17
d_gene: TRBD2
abundance: NA
j_gene: TRBJ2-2
v_gene: TRBV7-8
CDR3nt: TGTGCCAGCAGCCTCGTCAGTAGCGGGGGGGCTCTCGGGGAGCTGTTTTTT
CDR3aa: CASSLVSSGGALGELFF

len: 16
d_gene: TRBD1
abundance: NA
j_gene: TRBJ1-6
v_gene: TRBV19
CDR3nt: TGTGCCAGTAGTATAGGATCCGGGACAGGGGGCTCACCCCTCCACTTT
CDR3aa: CASSIGSGTGGSPLHF

len: 13
d_gene: NA
abundance: few
j_gene: TRBJ2-7
v_gene: TRBV2
CDR3nt: TGTGCCAGCAGTGAAGCGACAGGAACCGAGCAGTACTTC
CDR3aa: CASSEATGTEQYF

len: 14
d_gene: NA
abundance: NA
j_gene: TRBJ1-1
v_gene: TRBV2
CDR3nt: TGTGCCAGCAGCGACCTAATAGGGATTCCTGAAGCTTTCTTT
CDR3aa: CASSDLIGIPEAFF

len: 15
d_gene: NA
abundance: once
j_gene: TRBJ2-7
v_gene: TRBV6-6
CDR3nt: TGTGCCAGCAGTCCTAGAGGGCGAAGCTCCTACGAGCAGTACTTC
CDR3aa: CASSPRGRSSYEQYF

len: 14
d_gene: NA
abundance: NA
j_gene: TRBJ2-7
v_gene: TRBV29-1
CDR3nt: TGCAGCGTTGAGGGAAGGGGCAGTGACTACGAGCAGTACTTC
CDR3aa: CSVEGRGSDYEQYF

len: 18
d_gene: TRBD2
abundance: NA
j_gene: TRBJ2-1
v_gene: TRBV25-1
CDR3nt: TGTGCCAGCAGTGAATGGACTAGCGGGGCCCCCTCCTACAATGAGCAGTTCTTC
CDR3aa: CASSEWTSGAPSYNEQFF

len: 17
d_gene: NA
abundance: NA
j_gene: TRBJ2-1
v_gene: TRBV7-3
CDR3nt: TGTGCCAGCAGCTACACCGGGGGGACACCATCCTACAATGAGCAGTTCTTC
CDR3aa: CASSYTGGTPSYNEQFF

len: 14
d_gene: NA
abundance: NA
j_gene: TRBJ1-2
v_gene: TRBV7-8
CDR3nt: TGTGCCAGCAGCTTAGATGGTCTTAACTATGGCTACACCTTC
CDR3aa: CASSLDGLNYGYTF

len: 15
d_gene: TRBD2
abundance: NA
j_gene: TRBJ2-7
v_gene: TRBV27
CDR3nt: TGTGCCAGCAGTCCGGATCGGGGGGGGCGCGACGAGCAGTACTTC
CDR3aa: CASSPDRGGRDEQYF

len: 16
d_gene: NA
abundance: NA
j_gene: TRBJ1-2
v_gene: TRBV6-6
CDR3nt: TGTGCCAGCAGTTACTCGCCCCTGGACACTAACTATGGCTACACCTTC
CDR3aa: CASSYSPLDTNYGYTF

len: 14
d_gene: TRBD2
abundance: once
j_gene: TRBJ2-4
v_gene: TRBV10-3
CDR3nt: TGTGCCATCAGTGCCAGCGGGGGGGCAGGCATTCAGTACTTC
CDR3aa: CAISASGGAGIQYF

len: 14
d_gene: NA
abundance: many
j_gene: TRBJ2-3
v_gene: TRBV5-4
CDR3nt: TGTGCCTCAAAGTTAAGCTCTAGCACAGATACGCAGTATTTT
CDR3aa: CASKLSSSTDTQYF